Listed below are T cell receptor beta chains from one sample, sequenced in a study of cytomegalovirus exposure and HLA in healthy donors. The data were produced by immunoSEQ multiplex PCR, yet TCRdb's version contains in-frame clones alone and is incomplete. Among under 100,000 clones listed, 96% were seen once. Source material: PBMCs. The source is a man aged 18 to 29 in good health and CMV-seronegative. The CDR3 runs from the conserved cysteine through the conserved F or W. A D gene is named only where the DNA matches it firmly. Some rows have no size entry. The others give once, few or many, or a class for an expanded clone.

V gene	D gene	J gene	clone size	CDR3 DNA	CDR3 protein
TRBV5-4	NA	TRBJ2-5	NA	TGTGCCAGCAGCACGGAGGCGGGAAGGGAGACCCAGTACTTC	CASSTEAGRETQYF
TRBV7-9	NA	TRBJ1-1	NA	TGTGCCAGCAGCTTATTCTATATAGATCCGCGAGTAAACACTGAAGCTTTCTTT	CASSLFYIDPRVNTEAFF
TRBV19	TRBD2	TRBJ2-1	once	TGTGCCAGTAAGGACTGGGGAGGGTCCTCCTACAATGAGCAGTTCTTC	CASKDWGGSSYNEQFF
TRBV6-4	NA	TRBJ1-2	NA	TGTGCCAGCAGTGAGACAGGAGACTATGGCTACACCTTC	CASSETGDYGYTF
TRBV5-1	NA	TRBJ2-5	NA	TGCGCCAGCAGCTTGGGGTCCGGTGGAGGGGAGACCCAGTACTTC	CASSLGSGGGETQYF
TRBV9	NA	TRBJ2-6	NA	TGTGCCAGCAGCGTAGCCGGGGCTGGGGCCAACGTCCTGACTTTC	CASSVAGAGANVLTF
TRBV27	TRBD2	TRBJ2-1	NA	TGTGCCAGCAGTTCCCTAACTAGCGGGACCTACAATGAGCAGTTCTTC	CASSSLTSGTYNEQFF
TRBV19	NA	TRBJ1-4	NA	TGTGCCACGAAGTCGGGGGGACAACGACTGTTTTTT	CATKSGGQRLFF
TRBV6-5	NA	TRBJ1-3	NA	TGTGCCAGCAGTTACACCGGGGACACGAGAAACACCATATATTTT	CASSYTGDTRNTIYF
TRBV4-1	TRBD1	TRBJ1-2	NA	TGCGCCAGCAGCCAAGAACGGGCCGCAGGGGGGAACTATGGCTACACCTTC	CASSQERAAGGNYGYTF
TRBV6-5	TRBD2	TRBJ2-1	once	TGTGCCACCGTACGCGGGGGGGTAGCGCGGAATGAGCAGTTCTTC	CATVRGGVARNEQFF
TRBV9	NA	TRBJ2-2	NA	TGTGCCAGCAGCGTCAGGGGGGTCGATACCGGGGAGCTGTTTTTT	CASSVRGVDTGELFF
TRBV27	TRBD2	TRBJ2-7	NA	TGTGCCAGCAGTATAGCAGCAGGGACTAGTCTTGAGCAGTACTTC	CASSIAAGTSLEQYF
TRBV5-1	NA	TRBJ1-2	NA	TGCGCCAGCAGCTTCCTACCGGGAATCGGGGGGGGTGGCTACACCTTC	CASSFLPGIGGGGYTF
TRBV4-2	TRBD2	TRBJ2-2	once	TGTGCCAGCAGCCATGCTCCTAGTAGTCTAGCGGGAAGCACCGGGGAGCTGTTTTTT	CASSHAPSSLAGSTGELFF
TRBV5-6	TRBD2	TRBJ2-1	NA	TGTGCCAGCAGAGCGGGGTGGAGCTCCTACAATGAGCAGTTCTTC	CASRAGWSSYNEQFF
TRBV23-1	TRBD1	TRBJ2-2	once	TGCGCCAGCAGCCCGGACGGTCCGGGACAGGGGGCCGGGGAGCTGTTTTTT	CASSPDGPGQGAGELFF
TRBV2	NA	TRBJ1-1	NA	TGTGCCAGCAGTGGTCTCTTGAACACTGAAGCTTTCTTT	CASSGLLNTEAFF
TRBV25-1	TRBD2	TRBJ2-1	NA	TGTGCCAGCAGTGAAATAGCGGGAGGGTCCTACAATGAGCAGTTCTTC	CASSEIAGGSYNEQFF
TRBV7-2	NA	TRBJ2-1	few	TGTGCCAGCAGCTCAGGAGGGAGTGCGCTCTACAATGAGCAGTTCTTC	CASSSGGSALYNEQFF
TRBV6-5	NA	TRBJ2-3	NA	TGTGCCAGCAGTTTAGACAAACGACCGAGAGTGGATACGCAGTATTTT	CASSLDKRPRVDTQYF
TRBV9	NA	TRBJ1-4	NA	TGTGCCAGCAGCGTAGCAACAGGGAGTCGTGAAAAACTGTTTTTT	CASSVATGSREKLFF
TRBV6-5	TRBD1	TRBJ1-2	NA	TGTGCCAGCAGCCCAACAGGGGTCTACTATGGCTACACCTTC	CASSPTGVYYGYTF
TRBV19	NA	TRBJ1-2	NA	TGTGCCAGTAGTATAGCCGGCGTGGGACACAACTATGGCTACACCTTC	CASSIAGVGHNYGYTF
TRBV27	NA	TRBJ1-1	NA	TGTGCCAGCAGTTTCGGAGGGAACACTGAAGCTTTCTTT	CASSFGGNTEAFF
TRBV19	NA	TRBJ1-5	NA	TGTGCCAGTAGTATCATCGGGCAGGGAGGCCAGCCCCAGCATTTT	CASSIIGQGGQPQHF
TRBV5-4	NA	TRBJ2-2	NA	TGTGCCAGCAACCCAGGGCAGTCGGCCGGGGAGCTGTTTTTT	CASNPGQSAGELFF